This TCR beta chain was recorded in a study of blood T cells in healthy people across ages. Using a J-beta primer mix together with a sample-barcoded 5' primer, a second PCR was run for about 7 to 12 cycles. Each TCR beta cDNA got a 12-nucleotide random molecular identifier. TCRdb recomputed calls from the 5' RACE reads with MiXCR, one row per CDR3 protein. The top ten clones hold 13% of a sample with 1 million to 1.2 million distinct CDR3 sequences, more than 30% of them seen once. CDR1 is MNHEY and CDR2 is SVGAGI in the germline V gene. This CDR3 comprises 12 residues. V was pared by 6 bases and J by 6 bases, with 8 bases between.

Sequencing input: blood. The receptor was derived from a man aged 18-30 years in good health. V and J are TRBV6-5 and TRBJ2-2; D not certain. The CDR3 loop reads CASRYLAGELFF. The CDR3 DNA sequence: TGTGCCAGCAGGTATCTCGCCGGGGAGCTGTTTTTT.